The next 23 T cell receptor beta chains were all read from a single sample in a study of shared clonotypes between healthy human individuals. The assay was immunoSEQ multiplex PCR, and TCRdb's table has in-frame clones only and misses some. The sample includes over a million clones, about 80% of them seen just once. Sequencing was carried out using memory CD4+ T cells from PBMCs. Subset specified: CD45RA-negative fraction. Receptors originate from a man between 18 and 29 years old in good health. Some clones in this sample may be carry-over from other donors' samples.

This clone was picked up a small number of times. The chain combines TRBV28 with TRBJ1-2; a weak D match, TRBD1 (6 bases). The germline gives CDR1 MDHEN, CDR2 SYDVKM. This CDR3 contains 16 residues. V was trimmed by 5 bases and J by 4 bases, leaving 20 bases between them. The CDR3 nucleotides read TGTGCCAGCAGTACGGTTTTGTCGGGGGCAGGCTATGGCTACACCTTC. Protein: CASSTVLSGAGYGYTF.

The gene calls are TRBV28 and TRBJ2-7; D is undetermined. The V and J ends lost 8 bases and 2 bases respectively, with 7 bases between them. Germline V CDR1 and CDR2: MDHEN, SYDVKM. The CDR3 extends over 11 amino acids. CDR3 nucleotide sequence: TGTGCCAGCGGGATGGCCTACGAGCAGTACTTC. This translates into CASGMAYEQYF.

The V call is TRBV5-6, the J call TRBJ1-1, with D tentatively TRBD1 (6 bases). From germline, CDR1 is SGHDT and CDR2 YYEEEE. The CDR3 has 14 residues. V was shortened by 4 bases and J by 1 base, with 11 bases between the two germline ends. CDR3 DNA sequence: TGTGCCAGCAGCAGACCAGGGGAGAACACTGAAGCTTTCTTT. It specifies CASSRPGENTEAFF. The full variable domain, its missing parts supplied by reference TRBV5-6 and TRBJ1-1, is DAGVTQSPTHLIKTRGQQVTLRCSPKSGHDTVSWYQQALGQGPQFIFQYYEEEERQRGNFPDRFSGHQFPNYSSELNVNALLLGDSALYLCASSRPGENTEAFFGQGTRLTVV.

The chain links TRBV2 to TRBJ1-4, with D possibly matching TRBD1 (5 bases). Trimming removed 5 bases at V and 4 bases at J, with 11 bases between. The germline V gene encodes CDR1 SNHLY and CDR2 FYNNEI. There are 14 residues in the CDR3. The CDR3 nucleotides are TGTGCCAGCAGTAGAGACAGAGATAATGAAAAACTGTTTTTT. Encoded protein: CASSRDRDNEKLFF.

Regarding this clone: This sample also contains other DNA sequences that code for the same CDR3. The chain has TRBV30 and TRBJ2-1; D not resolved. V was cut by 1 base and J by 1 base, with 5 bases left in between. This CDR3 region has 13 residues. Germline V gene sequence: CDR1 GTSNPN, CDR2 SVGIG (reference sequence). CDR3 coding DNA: TGTGCCTGGAGTGGTGATTCCTACAATGAGCAGTTCTTC. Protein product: CAWSGDSYNEQFF.

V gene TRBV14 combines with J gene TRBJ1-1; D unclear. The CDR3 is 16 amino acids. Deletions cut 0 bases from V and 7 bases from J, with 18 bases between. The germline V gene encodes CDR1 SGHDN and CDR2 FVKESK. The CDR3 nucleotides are TGTGCCAGCAGCCAAGACCCGTCGGCCCCCGGAGGTGAAGCTTTCTTT. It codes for CASSQDPSAPGGEAFF.

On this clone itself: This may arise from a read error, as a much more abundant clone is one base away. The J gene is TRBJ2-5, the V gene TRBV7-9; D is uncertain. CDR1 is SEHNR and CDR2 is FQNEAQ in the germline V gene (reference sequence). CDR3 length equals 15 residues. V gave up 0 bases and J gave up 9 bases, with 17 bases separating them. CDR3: CASSLAAAAGEPQYF. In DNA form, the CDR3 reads TGTGCCAGCAGCTTAGCCGCGGCCGCCGGCGAGCCCCAGTACTTC.

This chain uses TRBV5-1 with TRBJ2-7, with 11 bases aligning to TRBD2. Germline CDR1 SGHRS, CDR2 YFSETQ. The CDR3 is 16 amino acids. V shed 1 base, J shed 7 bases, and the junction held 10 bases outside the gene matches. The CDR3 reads CASSLTTSGIIGEQYF. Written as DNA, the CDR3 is TGCGCCAGCAGCTTGACGACTAGCGGGATCATAGGGGAGCAGTACTTC.

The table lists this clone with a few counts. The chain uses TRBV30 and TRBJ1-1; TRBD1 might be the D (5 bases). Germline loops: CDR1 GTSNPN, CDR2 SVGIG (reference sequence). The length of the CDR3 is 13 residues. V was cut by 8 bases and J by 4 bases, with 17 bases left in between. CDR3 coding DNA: TGTGCCAGTCCCTCGGGGGTGGGCACTGAAGCTTTCTTT. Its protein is CASPSGVGTEAFF.

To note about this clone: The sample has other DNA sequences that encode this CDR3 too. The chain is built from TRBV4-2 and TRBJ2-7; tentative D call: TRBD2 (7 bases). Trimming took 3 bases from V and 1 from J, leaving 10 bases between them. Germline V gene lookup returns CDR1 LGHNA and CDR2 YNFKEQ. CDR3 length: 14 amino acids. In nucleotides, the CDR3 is TGTGCCAGCAGCCAGGGGGGGCTATCCTACGAGCAGTACTTC. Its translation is CASSQGGLSYEQYF.

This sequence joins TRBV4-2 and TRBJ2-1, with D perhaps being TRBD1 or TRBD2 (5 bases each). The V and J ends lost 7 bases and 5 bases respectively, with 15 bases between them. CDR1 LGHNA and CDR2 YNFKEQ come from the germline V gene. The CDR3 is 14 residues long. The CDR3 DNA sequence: TGTGCCAGCAATACTCGAGGGGTTGACAATGAGCAGTTCTTC. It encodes CASNTRGVDNEQFF.

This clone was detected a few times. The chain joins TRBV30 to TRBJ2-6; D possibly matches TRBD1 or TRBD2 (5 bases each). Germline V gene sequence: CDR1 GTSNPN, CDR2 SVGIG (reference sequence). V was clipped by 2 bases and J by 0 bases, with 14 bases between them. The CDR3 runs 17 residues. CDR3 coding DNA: TGTGCCTGGAGTCGGGGCAGGGCCTCCTCTGGGGCCAACGTCCTGACTTTC. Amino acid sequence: CAWSRGRASSGANVLTF.

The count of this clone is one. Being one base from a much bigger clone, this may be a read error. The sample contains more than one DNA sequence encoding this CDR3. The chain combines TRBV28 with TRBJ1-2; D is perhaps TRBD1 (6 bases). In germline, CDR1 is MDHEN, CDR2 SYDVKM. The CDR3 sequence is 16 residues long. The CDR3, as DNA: TGTGCCAGCAGTGAAAACCCCGGACAGAGAGACTACGGCTACACCTTC. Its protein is CASSENPGQRDYGYTF.

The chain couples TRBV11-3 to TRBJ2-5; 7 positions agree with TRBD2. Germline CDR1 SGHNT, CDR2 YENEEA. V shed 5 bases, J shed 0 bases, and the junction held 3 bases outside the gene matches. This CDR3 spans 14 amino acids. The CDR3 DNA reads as TGTGCCAGCAGCAAGGGGACTAACCAAGAGACCCAGTACTTC. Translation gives CASSKGTNQETQYF.

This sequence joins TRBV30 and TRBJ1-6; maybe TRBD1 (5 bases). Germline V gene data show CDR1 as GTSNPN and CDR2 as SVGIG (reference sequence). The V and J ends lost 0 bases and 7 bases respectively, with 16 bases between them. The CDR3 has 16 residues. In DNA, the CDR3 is TGTGCCTGGAGTGTAAGGGGCGTCCGGGGCAATTCACCCCTCCACTTT. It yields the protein CAWSVRGVRGNSPLHF.

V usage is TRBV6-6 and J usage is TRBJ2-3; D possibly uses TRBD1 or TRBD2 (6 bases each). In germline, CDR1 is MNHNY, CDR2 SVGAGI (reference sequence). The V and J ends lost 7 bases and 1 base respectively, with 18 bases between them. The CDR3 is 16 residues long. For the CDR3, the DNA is TGTGCCAGCACCTTAGGGGGGAGTGTAGGCACAGATACGCAGTATTTT. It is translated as CASTLGGSVGTDTQYF.

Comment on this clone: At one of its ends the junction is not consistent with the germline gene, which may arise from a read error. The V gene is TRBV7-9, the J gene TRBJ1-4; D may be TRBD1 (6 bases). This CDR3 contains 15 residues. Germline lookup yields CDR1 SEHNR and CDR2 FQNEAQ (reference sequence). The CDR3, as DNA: TGTGCCAGCAGCTTAGAGGGGGAGAGTAATGAGAAACTGTTTTTT. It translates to CASSLEGESNEKLFF.

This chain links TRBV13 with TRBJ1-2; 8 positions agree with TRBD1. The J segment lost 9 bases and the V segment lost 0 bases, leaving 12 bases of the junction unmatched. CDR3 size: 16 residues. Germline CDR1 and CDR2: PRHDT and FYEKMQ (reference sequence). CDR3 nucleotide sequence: TGTGCCAGCAGCTTAGGCATAAGGGGACAGGCGCGAAGCTACACCTTC. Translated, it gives CASSLGIRGQARSYTF.

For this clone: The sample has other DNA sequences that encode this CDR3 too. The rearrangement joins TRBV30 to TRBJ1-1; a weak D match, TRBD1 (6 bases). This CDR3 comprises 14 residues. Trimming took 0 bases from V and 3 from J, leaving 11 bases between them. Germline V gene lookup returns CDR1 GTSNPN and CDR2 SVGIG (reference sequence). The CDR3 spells CAWSVSRGDTEAFF. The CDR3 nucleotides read TGTGCCTGGAGTGTCTCCAGGGGCGACACTGAAGCTTTCTTT. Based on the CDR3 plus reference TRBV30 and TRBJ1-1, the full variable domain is SQTIHQWPATLVQPVGSPLSLECTVEGTSNPNLYWYRQAAGRGLQLLFYSVGIGQISSEVPQNLSASRPQDRQFILSSKKLLLSDSGFYLCAWSVSRGDTEAFFGQGTRLTVV.

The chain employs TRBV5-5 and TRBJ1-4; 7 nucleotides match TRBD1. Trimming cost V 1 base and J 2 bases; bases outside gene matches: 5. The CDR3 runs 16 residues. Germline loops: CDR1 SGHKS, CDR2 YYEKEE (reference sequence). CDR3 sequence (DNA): TGTGCCAGCAGCTTGCGAGGGGGCAGTACTAATGAAAAACTGTTTTTT. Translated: CASSLRGGSTNEKLFF.

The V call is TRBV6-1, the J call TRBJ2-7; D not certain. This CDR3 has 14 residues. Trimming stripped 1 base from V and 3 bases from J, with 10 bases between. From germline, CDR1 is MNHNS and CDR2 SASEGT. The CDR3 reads CASSEGQSFYEQYF. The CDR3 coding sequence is TGTGCCAGCAGTGAAGGGCAGTCTTTCTACGAGCAGTACTTC.

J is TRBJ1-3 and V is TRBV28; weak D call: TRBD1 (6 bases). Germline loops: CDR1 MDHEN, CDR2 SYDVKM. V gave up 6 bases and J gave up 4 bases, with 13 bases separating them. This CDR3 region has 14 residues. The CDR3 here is CASRPHRVGNTIYF. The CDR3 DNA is TGTGCCAGCAGGCCCCACAGGGTAGGAAACACCATATATTTT.

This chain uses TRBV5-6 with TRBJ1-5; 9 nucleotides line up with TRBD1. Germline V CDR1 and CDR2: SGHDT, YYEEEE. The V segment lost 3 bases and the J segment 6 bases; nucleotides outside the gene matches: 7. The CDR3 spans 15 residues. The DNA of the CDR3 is TGTGCCAGCAGCTCACAGGGGGCGGTTGGTCAGCCCCAGCATTTT. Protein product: CASSSQGAVGQPQHF. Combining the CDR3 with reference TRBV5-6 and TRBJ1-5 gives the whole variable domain DAGVTQSPTHLIKTRGQQVTLRCSPKSGHDTVSWYQQALGQGPQFIFQYYEEEERQRGNFPDRFSGHQFPNYSSELNVNALLLGDSALYLCASSSQGAVGQPQHFGDGTRLSIL.